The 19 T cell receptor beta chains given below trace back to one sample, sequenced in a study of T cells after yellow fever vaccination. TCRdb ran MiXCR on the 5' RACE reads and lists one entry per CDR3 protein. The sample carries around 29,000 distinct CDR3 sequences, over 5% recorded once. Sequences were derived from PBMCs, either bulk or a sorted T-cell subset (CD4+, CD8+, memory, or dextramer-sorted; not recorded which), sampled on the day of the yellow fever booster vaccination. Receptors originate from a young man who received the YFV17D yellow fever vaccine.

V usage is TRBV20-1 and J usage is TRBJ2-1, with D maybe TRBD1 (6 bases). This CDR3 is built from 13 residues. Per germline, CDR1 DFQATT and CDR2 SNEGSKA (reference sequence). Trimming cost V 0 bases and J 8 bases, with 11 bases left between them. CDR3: CSARDRTDYEQFF. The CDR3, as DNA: TGCAGTGCTAGAGATCGGACAGACTATGAGCAGTTCTTC.

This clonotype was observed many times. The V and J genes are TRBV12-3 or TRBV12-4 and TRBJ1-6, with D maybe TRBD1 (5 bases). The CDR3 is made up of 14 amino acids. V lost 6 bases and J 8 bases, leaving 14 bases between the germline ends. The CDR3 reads CASSSGSWDSPLHF. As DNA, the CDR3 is TGTGCCAGCAGCTCAGGGTCCTGGGATTCACCCCTCCACTTT.

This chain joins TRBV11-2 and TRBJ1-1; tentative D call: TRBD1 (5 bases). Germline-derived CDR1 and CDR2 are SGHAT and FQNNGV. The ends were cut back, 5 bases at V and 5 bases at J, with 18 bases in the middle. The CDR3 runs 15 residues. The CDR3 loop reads CASSPPGAGGTEAFF. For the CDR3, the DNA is TGTGCCAGCAGCCCTCCTGGGGCCGGAGGGACTGAAGCTTTCTTT.

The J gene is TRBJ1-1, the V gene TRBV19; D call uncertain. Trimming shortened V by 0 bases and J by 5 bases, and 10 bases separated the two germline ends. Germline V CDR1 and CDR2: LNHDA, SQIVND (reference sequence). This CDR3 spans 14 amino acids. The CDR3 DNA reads TGTGCCAGTAGTATAGATAAAAGGTGGACTGAAGCTTTCTTT. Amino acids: CASSIDKRWTEAFF.

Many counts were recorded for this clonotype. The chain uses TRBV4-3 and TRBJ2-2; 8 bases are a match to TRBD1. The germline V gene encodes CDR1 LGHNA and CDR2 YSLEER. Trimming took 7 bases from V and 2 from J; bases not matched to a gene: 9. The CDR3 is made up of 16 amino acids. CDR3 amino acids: CASNPEGQANTGELFF. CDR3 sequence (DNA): TGCGCCAGCAACCCCGAGGGACAGGCAAACACCGGGGAGCTGTTTTTT.

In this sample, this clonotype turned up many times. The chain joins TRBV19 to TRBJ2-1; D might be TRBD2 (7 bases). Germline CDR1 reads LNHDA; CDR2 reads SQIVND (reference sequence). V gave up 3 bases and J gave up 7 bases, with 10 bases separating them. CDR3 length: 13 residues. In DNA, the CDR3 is TGTGCCAGTAGTATTGGGGGGGCGAATGAGCAGTTCTTC. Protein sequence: CASSIGGANEQFF.

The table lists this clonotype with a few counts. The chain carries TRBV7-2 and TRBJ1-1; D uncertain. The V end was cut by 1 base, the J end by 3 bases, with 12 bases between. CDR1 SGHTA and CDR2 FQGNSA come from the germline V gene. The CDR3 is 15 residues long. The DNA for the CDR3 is TGTGCCAGCAGCTTAGGCCGGGCCGCGGACACTGAAGCTTTCTTT. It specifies CASSLGRAADTEAFF.

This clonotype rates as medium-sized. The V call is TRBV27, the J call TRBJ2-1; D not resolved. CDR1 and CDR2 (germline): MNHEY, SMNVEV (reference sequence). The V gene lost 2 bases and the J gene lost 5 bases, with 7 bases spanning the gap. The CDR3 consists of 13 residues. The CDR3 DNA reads TGTGCCAGCAGTTTAGGCAGGAACAATGAGCAGTTCTTC. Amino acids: CASSLGRNNEQFF.

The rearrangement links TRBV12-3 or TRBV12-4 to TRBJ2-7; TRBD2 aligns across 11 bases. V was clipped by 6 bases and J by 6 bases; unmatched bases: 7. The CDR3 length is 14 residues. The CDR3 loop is CASREGLAGREQYF. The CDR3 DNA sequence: TGTGCCAGCAGGGAAGGACTAGCGGGTCGCGAGCAGTACTTC.

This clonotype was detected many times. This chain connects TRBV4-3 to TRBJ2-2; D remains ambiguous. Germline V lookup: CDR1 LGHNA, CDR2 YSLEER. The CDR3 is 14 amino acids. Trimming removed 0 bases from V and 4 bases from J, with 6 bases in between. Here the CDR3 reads CASSQEDRTGELFF. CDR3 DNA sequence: TGCGCCAGCAGCCAAGAGGACCGCACCGGGGAGCTGTTTTTT.

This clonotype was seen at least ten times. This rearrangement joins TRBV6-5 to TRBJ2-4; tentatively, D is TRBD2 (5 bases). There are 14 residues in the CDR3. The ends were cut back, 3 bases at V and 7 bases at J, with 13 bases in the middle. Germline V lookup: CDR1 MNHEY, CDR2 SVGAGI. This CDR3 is CASSYGVASNIQYF. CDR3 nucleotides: TGTGCCAGCAGTTATGGGGTGGCTAGCAACATTCAGTACTTC.

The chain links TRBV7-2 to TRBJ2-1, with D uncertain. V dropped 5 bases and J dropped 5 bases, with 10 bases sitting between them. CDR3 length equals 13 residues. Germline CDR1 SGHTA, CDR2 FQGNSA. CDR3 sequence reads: CASSLARNNEQFF. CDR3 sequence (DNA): TGTGCCAGCAGCCTTGCCAGAAACAATGAGCAGTTCTTC.

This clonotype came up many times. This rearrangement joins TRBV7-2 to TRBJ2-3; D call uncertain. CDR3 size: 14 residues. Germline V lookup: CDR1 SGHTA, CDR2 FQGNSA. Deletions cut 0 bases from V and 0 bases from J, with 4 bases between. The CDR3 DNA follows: TGTGCCAGCAGCTTAGCCCTTAGCACAGATACGCAGTATTTT. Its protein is CASSLALSTDTQYF.

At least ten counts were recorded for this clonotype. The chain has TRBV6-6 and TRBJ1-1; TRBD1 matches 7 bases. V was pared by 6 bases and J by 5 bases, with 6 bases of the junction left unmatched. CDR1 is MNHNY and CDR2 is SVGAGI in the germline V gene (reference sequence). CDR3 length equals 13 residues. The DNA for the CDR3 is TGTGCCAGCAGCCGACAGGGTTGGACTGAAGCTTTCTTT. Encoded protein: CASSRQGWTEAFF.

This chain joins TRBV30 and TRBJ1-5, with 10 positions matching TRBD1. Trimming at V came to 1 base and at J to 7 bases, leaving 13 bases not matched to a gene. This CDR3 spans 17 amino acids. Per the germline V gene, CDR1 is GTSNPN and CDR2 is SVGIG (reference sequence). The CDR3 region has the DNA TGTGCCTGGAGTGAGGGGAGGGGGACAGGGGTAGGACAGCCCCAGCATTTT. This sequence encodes CAWSEGRGTGVGQPQHF.

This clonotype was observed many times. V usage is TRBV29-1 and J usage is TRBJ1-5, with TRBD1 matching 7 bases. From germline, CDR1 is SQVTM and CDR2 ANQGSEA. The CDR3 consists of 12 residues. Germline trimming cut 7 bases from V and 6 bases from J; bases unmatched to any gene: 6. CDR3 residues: CSAQGGGQPQHF. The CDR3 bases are TGCAGCGCCCAGGGGGGTGGTCAGCCCCAGCATTTT.

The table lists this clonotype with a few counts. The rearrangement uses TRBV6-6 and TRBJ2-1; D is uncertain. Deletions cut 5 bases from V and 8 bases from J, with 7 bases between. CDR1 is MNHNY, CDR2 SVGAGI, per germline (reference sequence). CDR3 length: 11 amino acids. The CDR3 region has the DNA TGTGCCAGCAGTCGAGGAGATGAGCAGTTCTTC. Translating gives CASSRGDEQFF.

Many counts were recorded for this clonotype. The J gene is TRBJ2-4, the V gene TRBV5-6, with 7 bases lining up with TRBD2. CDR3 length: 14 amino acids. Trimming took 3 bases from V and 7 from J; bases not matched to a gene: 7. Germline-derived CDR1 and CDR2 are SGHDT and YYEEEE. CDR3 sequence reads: CASSSTSAPNIQYF. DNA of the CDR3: TGTGCCAGCAGCTCTACTAGCGCTCCGAACATTCAGTACTTC.

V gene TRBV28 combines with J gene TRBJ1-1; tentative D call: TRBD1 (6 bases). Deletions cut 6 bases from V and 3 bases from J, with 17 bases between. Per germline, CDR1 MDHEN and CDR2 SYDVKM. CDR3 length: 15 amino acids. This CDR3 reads CASSLLGGADTEAFF. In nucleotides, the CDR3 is TGTGCCAGCAGCCTTCTAGGGGGGGCTGACACTGAAGCTTTCTTT. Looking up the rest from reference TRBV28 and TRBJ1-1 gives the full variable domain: DVKVTQSSRYLVKRTGEKVFLECVQDMDHENMFWYRQDPGLGLRLIYFSYDVKMKEKGDIPEGYSVSREKKERFSLILESASTNQTSMYLCASSLLGGADTEAFFGQGTRLTVV.